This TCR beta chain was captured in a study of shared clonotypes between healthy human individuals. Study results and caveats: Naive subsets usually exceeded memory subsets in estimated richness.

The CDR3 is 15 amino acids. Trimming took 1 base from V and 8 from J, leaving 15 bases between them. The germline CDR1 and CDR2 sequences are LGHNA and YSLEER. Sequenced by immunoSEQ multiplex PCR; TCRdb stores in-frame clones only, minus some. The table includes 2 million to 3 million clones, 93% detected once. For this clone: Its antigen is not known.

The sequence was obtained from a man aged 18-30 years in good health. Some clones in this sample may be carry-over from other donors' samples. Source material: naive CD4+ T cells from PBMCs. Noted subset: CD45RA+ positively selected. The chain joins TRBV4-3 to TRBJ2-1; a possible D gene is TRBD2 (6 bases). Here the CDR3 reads CASSQVTSRRDEQFF. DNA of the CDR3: TGCGCCAGCAGCCAAGTAACATCAAGGAGGGATGAGCAGTTCTTC.